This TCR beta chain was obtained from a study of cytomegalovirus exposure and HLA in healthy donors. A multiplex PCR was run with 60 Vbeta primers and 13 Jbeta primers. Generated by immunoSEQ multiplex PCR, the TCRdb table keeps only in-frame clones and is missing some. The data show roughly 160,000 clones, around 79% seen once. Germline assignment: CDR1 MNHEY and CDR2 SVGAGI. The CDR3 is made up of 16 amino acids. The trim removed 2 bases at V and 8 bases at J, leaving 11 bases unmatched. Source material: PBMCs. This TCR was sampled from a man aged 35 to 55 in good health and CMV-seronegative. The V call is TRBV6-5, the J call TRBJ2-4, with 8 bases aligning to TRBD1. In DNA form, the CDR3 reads TGTGCCAGCAGTTACGGTGGGACAGGAATTAGAGACATTCAGTACTTC. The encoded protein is CASSYGGTGIRDIQYF.